This T cell receptor (beta chain) comes out of a study of HIV-infected children after antiretroviral therapy interruption. Study at large: Children's median ages were around 9.5 years and 8 years by group. In continuous treatment, analyzed samples were from weeks 0, 48 and 150. Findings and caveats of the study: Some non-naive CD45RA+ T cells might be present among sorted naive cells.

The CDR3 is made up of 15 amino acids. Germline assignment: CDR1 MNHEY and CDR2 SVGEGT. V was clipped by 2 bases and J by 8 bases; unmatched bases: 6. A 3' RACE protocol on RNA, with unique molecular identifiers, produced the TCR library. TCRdb reprocessed the 3' RACE reads via MiXCR and lists one record per CDR3 protein. The sample consists of approximately 96,000 distinct CDR3 sequences, 6.9% of them appearing once. Treatment specified: PENTA 11 planned treatment interruption arm or continuous ART arm. Participants had taken at least three-drug ART for at least 24 weeks. The table lists this clonotype with a few counts. Its target is unknown.

This rearrangement joins TRBV6-2 or TRBV6-3 to TRBJ1-2; 12 bases map to TRBD1. Sequenced here: CD45RA+ CD4+ T cells from PBMCs, pooled from several time points, sampled from a donor given antiretroviral therapy, either interrupted or continuous. As to subset: naive CD4+ CD45RA+ CD45RO- T cells. The receptor comes from a pool of human donors with HIV. DNA for the CDR3: TGTGCCAGCAGTTACGTCGTCGGGACAGGGGGCGGCTACACCTTC. Protein product: CASSYVVGTGGGYTF.